One and the same sample provided the 6 T cell receptor beta chains below, sequenced in a study of T cells in Graves' hyperthyroidism and ophthalmopathy. TCR beta CDR3 sequences were amplified from RNA transcripts. During a first-round RT-PCR of the TCR CDR3, the HTBI primer set was used. From the multiplex PCR reads, TCRdb called clonotypes with MiXCR, one entry per CDR3 protein. The profile shows hundreds of thousands of distinct CDR3 sequences, 38% of them singletons. Sequences were obtained from blood. The receptors were gathered from a man younger than 30 with Graves' hyperthyroidism.

This clonotype was counted at least ten times. This rearrangement joins TRBV7-3 to TRBJ2-7, with 7 bases aligning to TRBD2. Trimming took 5 bases from V and 2 from J; bases not matched to a gene: 6. Germline V lookup: CDR1 SGHTA, CDR2 FQGTGA. This CDR3 contains 14 residues. The CDR3 DNA reads TGTGCCAGCAGCCCAAGCGCGGGGGCCTACGAGCAGTACTTC. It translates to CASSPSAGAYEQYF.

This clonotype was counted a few times. The chain is built from TRBV4-1 and TRBJ1-3; D ambiguous. The V end lost 1 base, the J end lost 6 bases, and 7 bases lay between the germline ends. The CDR3 loop spans 13 amino acids. CDR1 is MGHRA and CDR2 is YSYEKL in the germline V gene. The CDR3 here is CASSQGQLNTIYF. The CDR3 region has the DNA TGCGCCAGCAGCCAAGGGCAGCTAAACACCATATATTTT.

The rearrangement links TRBV29-1 to TRBJ2-6; no definite D call. CDR1 and CDR2 (germline): SQVTM, ANQGSEA. The CDR3 is 16 residues long. The V gene lost 4 bases and the J gene lost 2 bases, with 15 bases spanning the gap. In nucleotides, the CDR3 is TGCAGCGTTGCTGGACCCGATACACCTGGGGCCAACGTCCTGACTTTC. The encoded protein is CSVAGPDTPGANVLTF.

This clonotype was counted many times. V is TRBV19 and J is TRBJ1-1, with D unclear. In germline, CDR1 is LNHDA, CDR2 SQIVND (reference sequence). The length of the CDR3 is 13 residues. Trimming removed 3 bases from V and 5 bases from J, with 10 bases in between. The CDR3 sequence is CASSIDDRTEAFF. The CDR3 DNA reads as TGTGCCAGTAGTATCGACGATAGGACTGAAGCTTTCTTT.

The chain links TRBV6-2 or TRBV6-3 to TRBJ1-5; TRBD1 is a possible D gene (6 bases). This CDR3 spans 14 amino acids. Trimming pared 3 bases from V and 6 bases from J, leaving 12 bases between. In germline, CDR1 is MNHEY, CDR2 SVGEGT. CDR3 sequence reads: CASSYLLQGQPQHF. The CDR3 nucleotides read TGTGCCAGCAGTTATTTACTACAGGGTCAGCCCCAGCATTTT.

This clonotype was found a few times. The chain carries TRBV3-1 and TRBJ1-1; TRBD1 matches 7 bases. This CDR3 is 13 amino acids long. Germline lookup yields CDR1 LGHDT and CDR2 YNNKEL (reference sequence). J was trimmed by 3 bases and V by 3 bases; bases with no gene match: 1. The CDR3 spells CASSHQGDTEAFF. DNA of the CDR3: TGTGCCAGCAGCCATCAGGGGGACACTGAAGCTTTCTTT.